These 18 T cell receptor beta chains came from one sample sequenced in a study of response to subunit inactivated influenza vaccine. TCRdb ran MiXCR on the RT-PCR reads and lists one entry per CDR3 protein. Of some 550,000 distinct CDR3 sequences listed, approximately 20% are singletons. These data were likewise used in another study, on T cells expressing NK-cell markers. That source adds: The authors made TCR beta cDNA libraries by 5'RACE template switching. This switching added a universal primer site and UMIs.

The sequenced sample was CD4+ T cells sorted from PBMCs, obtained about 11 days after vaccination. The receptors stem from a man aged 50-59 years who received an inactivated influenza vaccine.

This clonotype was seen ten or more times. The DNA for the CDR3 is TGCAGTGCTAGAGTGGGGGGGGCCGCTGGAAACACCATATATTTT. It is translated as CSARVGGAAGNTIYF. This chain connects TRBV20-1 to TRBJ1-3; TRBD1 might be the D (6 bases). The CDR3 runs to 15 residues. Trimming took off 1 base at V and 2 bases at J, with 12 bases between the two ends. The germline CDR1 and CDR2 sequences are DFQATT and SNEGSKA (reference sequence).

A few counts support this clonotype. This sequence joins TRBV14 and TRBJ2-7, with TRBD1 identical over 7 bases. This CDR3 is built from 13 residues. Germline values: CDR1 SGHDN, CDR2 FVKESK. V shed 1 base and J 5 bases; nucleotides not matched to a gene: 2. CDR3: CASSQGQGNEQYF. CDR3 in DNA: TGTGCCAGCAGCCAAGGACAGGGCAACGAGCAGTACTTC.

V and J are TRBV18 and TRBJ2-5, with D possibly matching TRBD1 (5 bases). The CDR3 runs to 16 residues. Trimming removed 2 bases at V and 1 base at J, with 14 bases between. CDR1 is KGHSH, CDR2 LQKENI, per germline. The CDR3 sequence: CASSPTNGHIQETQYF. In nucleotides, the CDR3 is TGTGCCAGCTCACCAACGAATGGACACATCCAAGAGACCCAGTACTTC.

This clonotype was picked up many times. The chain carries TRBV7-2 and TRBJ2-7; D is perhaps TRBD2 (5 bases). CDR1 is SGHTA, CDR2 FQGNSA, per germline. The CDR3 has 16 amino acids. V was clipped by 4 bases and J by 3 bases, with 19 bases between them. CDR3 protein: CASSSTFSAGRYEQYF. The CDR3 DNA reads TGTGCCAGCAGCTCCACATTTTCCGCGGGTCGCTACGAGCAGTACTTC.

The J gene is TRBJ1-5, the V gene TRBV19; perhaps TRBD1 as D (6 bases). Trimming took off 6 bases at V and 5 bases at J, with 11 bases between the two ends. This CDR3 is built from 13 residues. Germline CDR1 and CDR2: LNHDA and SQIVND (reference sequence). DNA for the CDR3: TGTGCCAGTAGCACCCAGGGGCATCAGCCCCAGCATTTT. This codes for CASSTQGHQPQHF. Complete variable domain (other parts from reference TRBV19 and TRBJ1-5): DGGITQSPKYLFRKEGQNVTLSCEQNLNHDAMYWYRQDPGQGLRLIYYSQIVNDFQKGDIAEGYSVSREKKESFPLTVTSAQKNPTAFYLCASSTQGHQPQHFGDGTRLSIL.

The V gene is TRBV4-3, the J gene TRBJ1-2, with D possibly being TRBD1 (6 bases). Per the germline V gene, CDR1 is LGHNA and CDR2 is YSLEER. Trimming took 1 base from V and 0 from J, leaving 9 bases between them. The CDR3 is 15 amino acids. CDR3 coding DNA: TGCGCCAGCAGCCAAGGGACAGCCTCTAACTATGGCTACACCTTC. This sequence encodes CASSQGTASNYGYTF.

The chain is built from TRBV6-2 or TRBV6-3 and TRBJ2-7; TRBD2 aligns across 12 bases. The CDR3 sequence is 14 residues long. The J segment lost 2 bases and the V segment lost 8 bases, leaving 4 bases of the junction unmatched. CDR1 and CDR2 (germline): MNHEY, SVGEGT. The chain's CDR3 is CASLRTSGAYEQYF. In nucleotides, the CDR3 is TGTGCCAGCCTTCGGACTAGCGGGGCCTACGAGCAGTACTTC.

The rearrangement joins TRBV6-2 or TRBV6-3 to TRBJ1-3; D is possibly TRBD1 (6 bases). The germline V and J ends were trimmed by 2 bases and 0 bases, with 8 bases remaining between them. The CDR3 runs 15 residues. Germline assignment: CDR1 MNHEY and CDR2 SVGEGT. CDR3: CASSYGQSSGNTIYF. The CDR3 nucleotides are TGTGCCAGCAGTTACGGACAGTCCTCTGGAAACACCATATATTTT.

V usage is TRBV12-3 or TRBV12-4 and J usage is TRBJ1-1; D is uncertain. V was cut by 7 bases and J by 1 base, with 10 bases left in between. There are 13 residues in the CDR3. CDR3 protein: CASTRKSNTEAFF. The CDR3 nucleotides read TGTGCCAGCACCCGAAAATCGAACACTGAAGCTTTCTTT.

The chain joins TRBV6-2 or TRBV6-3 to TRBJ2-2; 8 nucleotides line up with TRBD2. The germline gives CDR1 MNHEY, CDR2 SVGEGT. V was pared by 5 bases and J by 1 base, with 6 bases of the junction left unmatched. There are 16 residues in the CDR3. The CDR3 DNA is TGTGCCAGCAGTAAACATGCGGGAGGGAACACCGGGGAGCTGTTTTTT. This gives the protein CASSKHAGGNTGELFF.

The rearrangement links TRBV5-1 to TRBJ2-1, with D perhaps TRBD2 (5 bases). Between the trimmed V and J ends, which lost 0 bases and 6 bases, there was a span of 10 bases. Germline V gives CDR1 SGHRS, CDR2 YFSETQ. This CDR3 contains 14 residues. The CDR3 spells CASSLVWEFNEQFF. The CDR3 DNA follows: TGCGCCAGCAGCTTGGTGTGGGAGTTCAATGAGCAGTTCTTC.

About this clonotype: The missing conserved phenylalanine or tryptophan at the end of this CDR3 makes a read error likely. The DNA is omitted, as the CDR3 cannot be located on it reliably, and the CDR3 follows TCRdb's listing. The chain combines TRBV12-3 or TRBV12-4 with TRBJ2-1; TRBD1 is the table's D call and was not checked against the DNA. Ends included, the CDR3 has 12 residues. The CDR3 protein is CASSRGQENGVL.

There are a few counts of this clonotype. The chain employs TRBV11-1 and TRBJ1-6; the D is unclear. Germline V gene data show CDR1 as SGHAT and CDR2 as FQDESV (reference sequence). Trimming shortened V by 4 bases and J by 0 bases, and 22 bases separated the two germline ends. The CDR3 sequence is 20 residues long. The CDR3 coding sequence is TGTGCCAGCAGCTCTAAGTCTTTGGAGGAATGGAACTCCTATAATTCACCCCTCCACTTT. Translated: CASSSKSLEEWNSYNSPLHF.

This chain connects TRBV10-1 to TRBJ2-7, with D unresolved. The CDR3 covers 12 residues. Trimming took off 2 bases at V and 3 bases at J, with 5 bases between the two ends. CDR1 is WNHNN and CDR2 is SYGVQD in the germline V gene (reference sequence). The CDR3 DNA follows: TGCGCCAGCAGTGAGCACGGCTACGAGCAGTACTTC. Amino acids: CASSEHGYEQYF.

This clonotype was detected only a few times. V usage is TRBV21-1 and J usage is TRBJ1-3. TRBV21-1 is flagged as a pseudogene. The CDR3 loop spans 15 amino acids. CDR3 residues: CASSKESVSDDTIYF. DNA of the CDR3: TGTGCCAGCAGCAAAGAATCCGTTAGTGATGACACCATATATTTT.

The chain combines TRBV11-2 with TRBJ1-5; D remains ambiguous. This CDR3 is built from 15 residues. Trimming left V 3 bases short and J 3 bases short, with 12 bases between. Germline V gene lookup returns CDR1 SGHAT and CDR2 FQNNGV. The CDR3 nucleotides read TGTGCCAGCAGCTTGGGAGGACGGCTCAATCAGCCCCAGCATTTT. It is translated as CASSLGGRLNQPQHF.

V and J are TRBV20-1 and TRBJ2-1; a weak D match, TRBD2 (5 bases). CDR3 size: 14 residues. V was cut by 0 bases and J by 4 bases, with 10 bases left in between. CDR1 and CDR2 (germline): DFQATT, SNEGSKA (reference sequence). The CDR3 protein is CSARDDGVYNEQFF. CDR3 coding DNA: TGCAGTGCTAGAGATGACGGGGTTTACAATGAGCAGTTCTTC.

Here the CDR3 DNA reads TGCAGTGCTAGAGGGACTAGCGGGCGCTTGCCAACTAGCACAGATACGCAGTATTTT. Amino acids: CSARGTSGRLPTSTDTQYF. The chain has TRBV20-1 and TRBJ2-3; TRBD2 matches at 11 bases. This CDR3 is 19 amino acids long. Germline loops: CDR1 DFQATT, CDR2 SNEGSKA (reference sequence). V lost 1 base and J lost 0; bases outside the gene matches: 12.